A single T cell receptor (beta chain) is shown here with its context. Its antigen is as yet unknown. Peripheral blood was collected from the related graft donor on the marrow donation day. The V end was cut by 6 bases, the J end by 5 bases, with 9 bases between. CDR1 and CDR2 (germline): SEHNR, FQNEAQ (reference sequence). This CDR3 is 12 amino acids long. The data were taken from a study of T cells after posttransplantation cyclophosphamide. Study-wide points: TRB clonality was highly associated with recipient CMV seropositivity and reactivation. Donor-recipient repertoire similarity was low at 1-2 months, rising over year one. Skin or GI-infiltrating T cells shared few TRB sequences with blood.

The data were produced by immunoSEQ multiplex PCR, yet TCRdb's version contains in-frame clones alone and is incomplete. The table includes 10,000 to 15,000 clones, over 75% detected once. The chain recombines TRBV7-9 with TRBJ2-3; D gene ambiguous. This clonotype was sampled from a man over 45 in good health, CMV-negative, and a related stem cell transplant donor. The sample was memory CD4+ T cells sorted from PBMCs. CDR3 sequence reads: CASRYTGDTQYF. The CDR3 DNA is TGTGCCAGCAGATATACGGGAGATACGCAGTATTTT. Supplemented by reference TRBV7-9 and TRBJ2-3, the full variable domain reads DTGVSQNPRHKITKRGQNVTFRCDPISEHNRLYWYRQTLGQGPEFLTYFQNEAQLEKSRLLSDRFSAERPKGSFSTLEIQRTEQGDSAMYLCASRYTGDTQYFGPGTRLTVL.